This T cell receptor (beta chain) was sequenced during a study of cytomegalovirus exposure and HLA in healthy donors. Study background: The same platform used for the approximately 670 first-cohort repertoires was also used for the 95 to 150 validation repertoires, as a later analysis reported.

These donors were members of the approximately 110-subject validation cohort, a group separate from the roughly 670-subject first cohort. Sequenced by immunoSEQ multiplex PCR; TCRdb stores in-frame clones only, minus some. The sample includes 150,000 to 200,000 clones, 75% to 90% of them seen just once. Germline loops: CDR1 KGHSH, CDR2 LQKENI. This CDR3 comprises 13 residues. Germline trimming cut 1 base from V and 8 bases from J; bases unmatched to any gene: 3. Sequences were obtained from PBMCs. V gene TRBV18 combines with J gene TRBJ1-2; 8 bases agree with TRBD1. The clonotype was recovered from a man younger than 30 in good health and CMV-seropositive. In nucleotides, the CDR3 is TGTGCCAGCTCACCACTGACAGGGGAAGGCTACACCTTC. Amino acid sequence: CASSPLTGEGYTF.